This TCR beta chain originates from a study of blood T cell repertoires in COVID-19. Study as a whole: The United States, Italy and Spain supplied acute and convalescent COVID-19 samples.

Assay: immunoSEQ multiplex PCR; the TCRdb copy retains only in-frame clones and omits some. The sample carries some 260,000 clones, 70% to 90% recorded once. The length of the CDR3 is 16 residues. Per germline, CDR1 SNHLY and CDR2 FYNNEI. Trimming took 4 bases from V and 5 from J; bases not matched to a gene: 6. This chain joins TRBV2 and TRBJ2-5, with 14 bases matching TRBD2. The sample taken for sequencing was peripheral blood. The origin of this receptor is a woman in her twenties or thirties with acute or convalescent COVID-19. The CDR3 DNA reads TGTGCCAGCAGTGTCGGGACTAGCGGGAGTAGGGAGACCCAGTACTTC. Translated: CASSVGTSGSRETQYF.